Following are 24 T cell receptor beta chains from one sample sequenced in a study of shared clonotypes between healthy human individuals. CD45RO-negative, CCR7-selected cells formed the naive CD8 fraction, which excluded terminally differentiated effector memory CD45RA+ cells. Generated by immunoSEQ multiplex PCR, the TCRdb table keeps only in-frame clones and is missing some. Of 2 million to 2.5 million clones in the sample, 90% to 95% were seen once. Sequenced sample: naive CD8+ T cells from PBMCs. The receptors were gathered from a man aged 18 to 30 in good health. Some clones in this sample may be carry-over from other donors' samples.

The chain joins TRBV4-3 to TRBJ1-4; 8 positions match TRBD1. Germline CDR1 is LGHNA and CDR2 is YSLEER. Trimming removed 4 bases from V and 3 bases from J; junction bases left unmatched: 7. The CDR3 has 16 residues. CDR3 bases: TGCGCCAGCAGCCTCTTCGGGACAGGAGCTAATGAAAAACTGTTTTTT. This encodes CASSLFGTGANEKLFF.

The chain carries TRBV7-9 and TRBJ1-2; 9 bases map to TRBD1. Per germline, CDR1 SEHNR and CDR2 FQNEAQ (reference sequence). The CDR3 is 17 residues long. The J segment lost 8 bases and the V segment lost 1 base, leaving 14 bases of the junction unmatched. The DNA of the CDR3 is TGTGCCAGCAGCTTAGTTCGGTGGGACAGGGCTACGGGGGGCTACACCTTC. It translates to CASSLVRWDRATGGYTF.

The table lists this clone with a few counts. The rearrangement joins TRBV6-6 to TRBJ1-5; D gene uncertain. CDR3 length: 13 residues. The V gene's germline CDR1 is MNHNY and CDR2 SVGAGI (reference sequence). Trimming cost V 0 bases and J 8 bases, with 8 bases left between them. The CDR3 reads CASSYSWEEPQHF. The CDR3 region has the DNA TGTGCCAGCAGTTACTCGTGGGAGGAGCCCCAGCATTTT.

The CDR3 bases are TGTGCCAGCAGTCCTTACAGGGGCACGAACACCGGGGAGCTGTTTTTT. Protein sequence: CASSPYRGTNTGELFF. The chain is built from TRBV27 and TRBJ2-2, with TRBD1 matching 7 bases. The CDR3 length is 16 residues. V trimming: 5 bases; J trimming: 0 bases; junction bases outside the gene matches: 6. CDR1 and CDR2 (germline): MNHEY, SMNVEV (reference sequence).

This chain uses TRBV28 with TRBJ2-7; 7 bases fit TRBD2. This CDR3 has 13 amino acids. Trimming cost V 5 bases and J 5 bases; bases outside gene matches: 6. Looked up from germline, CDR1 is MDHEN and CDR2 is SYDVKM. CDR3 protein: CASSVPGGDEQYF. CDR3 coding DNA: TGTGCCAGCAGTGTCCCGGGGGGAGACGAGCAGTACTTC. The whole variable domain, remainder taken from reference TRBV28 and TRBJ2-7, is DVKVTQSSRYLVKRTGEKVFLECVQDMDHENMFWYRQDPGLGLRLIYFSYDVKMKEKGDIPEGYSVSREKKERFSLILESASTNQTSMYLCASSVPGGDEQYFGPGTRLTVT.

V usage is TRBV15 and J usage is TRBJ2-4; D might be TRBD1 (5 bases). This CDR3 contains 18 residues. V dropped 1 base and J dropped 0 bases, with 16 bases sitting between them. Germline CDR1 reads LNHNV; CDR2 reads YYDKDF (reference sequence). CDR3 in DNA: TGTGCCACCAGCAGAGGAATACAGGATAGGGCAGCCAAAAACATTCAGTACTTC. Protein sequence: CATSRGIQDRAAKNIQYF.

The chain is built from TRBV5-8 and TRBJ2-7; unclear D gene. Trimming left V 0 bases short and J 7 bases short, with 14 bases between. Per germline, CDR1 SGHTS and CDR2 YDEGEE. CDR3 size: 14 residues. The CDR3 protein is CASSLVLLGMEQYF. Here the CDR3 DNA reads TGTGCCAGCAGCTTGGTCCTATTGGGGATGGAGCAGTACTTC.

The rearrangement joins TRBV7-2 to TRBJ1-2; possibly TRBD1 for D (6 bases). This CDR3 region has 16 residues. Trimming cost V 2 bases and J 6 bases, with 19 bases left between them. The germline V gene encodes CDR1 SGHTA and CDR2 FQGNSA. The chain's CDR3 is CASSLYGGRFPDGYTF. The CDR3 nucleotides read TGTGCCAGCAGCTTATACGGGGGGCGCTTTCCCGATGGCTACACCTTC. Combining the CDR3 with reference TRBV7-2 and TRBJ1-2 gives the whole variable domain GAGVSQSPSNKVTEKGKDVELRCDPISGHTALYWYRQSLGQGLEFLIYFQGNSAPDKSGLPSDRFSAERTGGSVSTLTIQRTQQEDSAVYLCASSLYGGRFPDGYTFGSGTRLTVV.

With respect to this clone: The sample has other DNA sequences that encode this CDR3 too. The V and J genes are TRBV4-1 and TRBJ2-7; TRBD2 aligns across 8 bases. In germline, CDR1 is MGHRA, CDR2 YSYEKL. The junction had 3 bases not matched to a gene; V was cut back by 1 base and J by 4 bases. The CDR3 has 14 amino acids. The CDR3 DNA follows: TGCGCCAGCAGCCAAGTACCTAGCGGGTACGAGCAGTACTTC. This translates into CASSQVPSGYEQYF.

The CDR3 nucleotides are TGTGCCAGCAGTTTAAGCGGGAATTCCTACAATGAGCAGTTCTTC. Amino acid sequence: CASSLSGNSYNEQFF. The J gene is TRBJ2-1, the V gene TRBV27, with 7 nucleotides matching TRBD2. V trimming: 2 bases; J trimming: 1 base; junction bases outside the gene matches: 2. From germline, CDR1 is MNHEY and CDR2 SMNVEV (reference sequence). CDR3 length equals 15 residues.

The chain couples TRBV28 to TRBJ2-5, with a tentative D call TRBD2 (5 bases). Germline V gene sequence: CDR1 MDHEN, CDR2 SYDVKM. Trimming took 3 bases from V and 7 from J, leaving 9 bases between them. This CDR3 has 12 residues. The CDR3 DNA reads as TGTGCCAGCAGTTTGGTTCGGGGGACCCAGTACTTC. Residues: CASSLVRGTQYF.

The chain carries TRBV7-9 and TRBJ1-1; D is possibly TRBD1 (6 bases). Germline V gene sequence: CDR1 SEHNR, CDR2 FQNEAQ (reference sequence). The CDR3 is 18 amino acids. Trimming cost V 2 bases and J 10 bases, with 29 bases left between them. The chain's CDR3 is CASSLRVGEGVLSLRAFF. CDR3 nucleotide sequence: TGTGCCAGCAGCTTACGGGTTGGAGAGGGGGTTTTATCTTTACGAGCTTTCTTT.

The CDR3 sequence is CATSSIVTGVEQFF. The CDR3 DNA follows: TGTGCCACCAGCAGTATTGTGACAGGGGTCGAGCAGTTCTTC. The V gene is TRBV15, the J gene TRBJ2-1; TRBD1 matches 8 bases. The length of the CDR3 is 14 residues. J lost 10 bases, V lost 3 bases, and 8 bases had no gene match. Germline values: CDR1 LNHNV, CDR2 YYDKDF (reference sequence).

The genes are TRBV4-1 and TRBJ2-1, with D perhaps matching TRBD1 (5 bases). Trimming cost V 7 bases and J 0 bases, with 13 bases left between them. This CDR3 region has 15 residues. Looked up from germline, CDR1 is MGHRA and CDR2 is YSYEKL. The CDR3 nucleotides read TGCGCCAGCACTCGGACAAGAAGCTCCTACAATGAGCAGTTCTTC. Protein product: CASTRTRSSYNEQFF.

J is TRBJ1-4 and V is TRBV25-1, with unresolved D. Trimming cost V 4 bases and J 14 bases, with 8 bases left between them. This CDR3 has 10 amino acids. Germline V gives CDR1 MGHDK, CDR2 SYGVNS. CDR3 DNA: TGTGCCAGCAGTGGGGCAAGGCTGTTTTTT. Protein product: CASSGARLFF.

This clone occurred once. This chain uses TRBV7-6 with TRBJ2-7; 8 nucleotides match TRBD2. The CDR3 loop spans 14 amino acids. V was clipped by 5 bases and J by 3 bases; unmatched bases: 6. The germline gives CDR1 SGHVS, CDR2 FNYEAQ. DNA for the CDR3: TGTGCCAGCAGCATGAGCGGGGGATACTACGAGCAGTACTTC. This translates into CASSMSGGYYEQYF.

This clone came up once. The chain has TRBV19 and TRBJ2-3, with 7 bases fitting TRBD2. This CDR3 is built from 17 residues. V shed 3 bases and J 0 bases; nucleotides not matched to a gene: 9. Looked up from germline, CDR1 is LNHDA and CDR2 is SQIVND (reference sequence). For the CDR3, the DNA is TGTGCCAGTAGTATGAGGACACTAGCGACAAGCACAGATACGCAGTATTTT. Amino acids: CASSMRTLATSTDTQYF. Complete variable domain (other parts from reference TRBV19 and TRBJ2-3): DGGITQSPKYLFRKEGQNVTLSCEQNLNHDAMYWYRQDPGQGLRLIYYSQIVNDFQKGDIAEGYSVSREKKESFPLTVTSAQKNPTAFYLCASSMRTLATSTDTQYFGPGTRLTVL.

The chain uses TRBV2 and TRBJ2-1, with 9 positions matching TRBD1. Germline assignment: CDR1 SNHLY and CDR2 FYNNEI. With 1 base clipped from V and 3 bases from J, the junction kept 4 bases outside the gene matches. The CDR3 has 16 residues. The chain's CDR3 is CASSEVLGQGYNEQFF. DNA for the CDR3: TGTGCCAGCAGTGAAGTGTTGGGACAGGGCTACAATGAGCAGTTCTTC.

This chain's CDR3 is CAWSVIAGGQETQYF. In DNA form, the CDR3 reads TGTGCCTGGAGTGTAATTGCGGGCGGTCAAGAGACCCAGTACTTC. The rearrangement uses TRBV30 and TRBJ2-5; tentatively, D is TRBD2 (5 bases). V lost 0 bases, J lost 2 bases, and 13 bases lay in between. Germline CDR1 reads GTSNPN; CDR2 reads SVGIG (reference sequence). CDR3 length: 15 amino acids.

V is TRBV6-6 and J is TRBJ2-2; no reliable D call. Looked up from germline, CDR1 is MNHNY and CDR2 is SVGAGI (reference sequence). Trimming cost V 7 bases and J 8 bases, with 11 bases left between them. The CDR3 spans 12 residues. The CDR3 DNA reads TGTGCCAGCACCCCGAGGTCGGGGGAGCTGTTTTTT. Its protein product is CASTPRSGELFF.

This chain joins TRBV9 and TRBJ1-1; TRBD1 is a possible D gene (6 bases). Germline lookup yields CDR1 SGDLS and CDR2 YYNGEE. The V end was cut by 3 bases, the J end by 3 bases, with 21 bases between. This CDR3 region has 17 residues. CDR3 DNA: TGTGCCAGCAGCGCCACAGGGTTTGTTGGGAGTCACACTGAAGCTTTCTTT. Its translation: CASSATGFVGSHTEAFF.

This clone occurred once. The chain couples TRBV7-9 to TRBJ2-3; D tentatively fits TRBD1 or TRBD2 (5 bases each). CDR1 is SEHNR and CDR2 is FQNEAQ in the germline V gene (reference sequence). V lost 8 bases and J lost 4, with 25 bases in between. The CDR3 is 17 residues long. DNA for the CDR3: TGTGCCAGCCATAATCCCCCCCGGGGCCAAGCAGCAGATACGCAGTATTTT. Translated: CASHNPPRGQAADTQYF.

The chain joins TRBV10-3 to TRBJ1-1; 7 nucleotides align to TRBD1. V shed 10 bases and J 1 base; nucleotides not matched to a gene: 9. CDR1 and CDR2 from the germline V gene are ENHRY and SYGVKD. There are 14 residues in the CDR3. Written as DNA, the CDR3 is TGTGCCACCGCCAACGACAGGGCGAACACTGAAGCTTTCTTT. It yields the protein CATANDRANTEAFF.

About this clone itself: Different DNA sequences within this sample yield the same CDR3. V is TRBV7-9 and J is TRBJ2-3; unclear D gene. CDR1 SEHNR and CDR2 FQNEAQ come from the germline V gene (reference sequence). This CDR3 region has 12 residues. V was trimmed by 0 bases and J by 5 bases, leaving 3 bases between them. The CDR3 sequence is CASSLAKDTQYF. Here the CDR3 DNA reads TGTGCCAGCAGCTTAGCGAAAGATACGCAGTATTTT.